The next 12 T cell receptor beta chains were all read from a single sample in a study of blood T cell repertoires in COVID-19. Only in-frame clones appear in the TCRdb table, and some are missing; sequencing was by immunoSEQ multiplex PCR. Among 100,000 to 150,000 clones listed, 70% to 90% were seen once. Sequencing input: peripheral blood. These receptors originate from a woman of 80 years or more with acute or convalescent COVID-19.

In DNA, the CDR3 is TGTGCCAGCTCACCACTCGGGACAGCGGATTCACCCCTCCACTTT. Residues: CASSPLGTADSPLHF. The chain is built from TRBV18 and TRBJ1-6, with 7 bases that match TRBD1. The trim removed 1 base at V and 8 bases at J, leaving 5 bases unmatched. The CDR3 sequence is 15 residues long. Germline V CDR1 and CDR2: KGHSH, LQKENI.

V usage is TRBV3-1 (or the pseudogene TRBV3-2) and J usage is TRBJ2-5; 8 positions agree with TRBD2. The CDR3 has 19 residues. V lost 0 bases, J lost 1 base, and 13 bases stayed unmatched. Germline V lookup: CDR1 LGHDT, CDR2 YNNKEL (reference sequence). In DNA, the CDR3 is TGTGCCAGCAGCCAAGAGTTGGGGGTAGCGGGGCGCCTCCAAGAGACCCAGTACTTC. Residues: CASSQELGVAGRLQETQYF.

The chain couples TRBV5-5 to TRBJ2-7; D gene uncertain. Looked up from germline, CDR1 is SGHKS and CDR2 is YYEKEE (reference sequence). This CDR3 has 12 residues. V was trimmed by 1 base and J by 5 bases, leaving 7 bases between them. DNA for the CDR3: TGTGCCAGCAGCTTGTTACTAAACGAGCAGTACTTC. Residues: CASSLLLNEQYF.

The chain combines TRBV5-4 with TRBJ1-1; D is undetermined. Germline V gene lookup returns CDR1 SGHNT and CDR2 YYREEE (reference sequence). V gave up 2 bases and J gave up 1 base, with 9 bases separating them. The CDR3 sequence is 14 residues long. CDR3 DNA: TGTGCCAGCAGCTTCCAGGTTCGGAACACTGAAGCTTTCTTT. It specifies CASSFQVRNTEAFF.

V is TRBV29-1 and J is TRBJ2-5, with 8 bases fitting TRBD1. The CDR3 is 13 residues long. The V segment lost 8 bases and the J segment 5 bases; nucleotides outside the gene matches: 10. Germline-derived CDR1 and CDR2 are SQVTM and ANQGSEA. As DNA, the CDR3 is TGCAGCACCAGCGACAGGGGACGGGAGACCCAGTACTTC. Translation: CSTSDRGRETQYF.

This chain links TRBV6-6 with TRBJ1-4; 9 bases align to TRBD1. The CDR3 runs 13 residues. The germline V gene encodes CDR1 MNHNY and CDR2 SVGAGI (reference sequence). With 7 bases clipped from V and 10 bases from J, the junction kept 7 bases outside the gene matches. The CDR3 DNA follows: TGTGCCAGCATGGACAGGGGAATTGGAAAACTGTTTTTT. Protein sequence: CASMDRGIGKLFF.

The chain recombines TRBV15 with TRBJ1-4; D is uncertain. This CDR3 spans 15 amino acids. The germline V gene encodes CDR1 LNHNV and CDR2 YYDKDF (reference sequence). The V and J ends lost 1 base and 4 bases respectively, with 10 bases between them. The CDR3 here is CATSRVPGSNEKLFF. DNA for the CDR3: TGTGCCACCAGCAGAGTACCGGGGAGTAATGAAAAACTGTTTTTT.

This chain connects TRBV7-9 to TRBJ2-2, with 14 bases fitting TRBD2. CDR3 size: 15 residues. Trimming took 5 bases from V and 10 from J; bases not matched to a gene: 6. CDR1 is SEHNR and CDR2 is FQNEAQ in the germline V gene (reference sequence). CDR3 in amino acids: CASSVGLAGVEELFF. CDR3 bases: TGTGCCAGCAGCGTGGGACTAGCGGGAGTCGAGGAGCTGTTTTTT.

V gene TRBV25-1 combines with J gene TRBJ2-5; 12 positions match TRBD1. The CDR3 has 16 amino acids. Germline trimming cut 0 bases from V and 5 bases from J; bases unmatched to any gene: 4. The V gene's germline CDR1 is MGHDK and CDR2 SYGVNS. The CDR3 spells CASSEYRDRGPETQYF. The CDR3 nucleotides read TGTGCCAGCAGTGAATACCGGGACAGGGGGCCTGAGACCCAGTACTTC.

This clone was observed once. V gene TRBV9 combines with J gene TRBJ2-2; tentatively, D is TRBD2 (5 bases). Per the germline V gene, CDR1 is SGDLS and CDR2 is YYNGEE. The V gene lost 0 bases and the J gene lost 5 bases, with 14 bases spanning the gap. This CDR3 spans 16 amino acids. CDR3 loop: CASSVGGGWETGELFF. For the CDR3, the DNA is TGTGCCAGCAGCGTAGGAGGAGGTTGGGAAACCGGGGAGCTGTTTTTT.

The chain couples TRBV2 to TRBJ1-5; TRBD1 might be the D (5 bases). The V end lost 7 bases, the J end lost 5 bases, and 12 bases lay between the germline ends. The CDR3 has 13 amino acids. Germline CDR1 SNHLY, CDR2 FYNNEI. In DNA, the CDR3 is TGTGCCAGCAATTGGGGGGGAGATCAGCCCCAGCATTTT. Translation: CASNWGGDQPQHF.

Written as DNA, the CDR3 is TGCGCCAGCAGCGGTCAGGGGGCAACTAATGAAAAACTGTTTTTT. Amino acids: CASSGQGATNEKLFF. The rearrangement links TRBV5-1 to TRBJ1-4; 7 bases line up with TRBD1. Per the germline V gene, CDR1 is SGHRS and CDR2 is YFSETQ. This CDR3 contains 15 residues. With 4 bases clipped from V and 0 bases from J, the junction kept 3 bases outside the gene matches.